The 15 T cell receptor beta chains below all came from one sample that was sequenced in a study of blood T cell repertoires in COVID-19. The data were produced by immunoSEQ multiplex PCR, yet TCRdb's version contains in-frame clones alone and is incomplete. Of 90,000 to 130,000 clones in the sample, roughly 88% were seen once. The sequenced sample was peripheral blood. These receptor sequences come from a human donor in a cohort sampled during active COVID-19.

The chain links TRBV7-9 to TRBJ1-2; 7 bases agree with TRBD1. CDR3 length equals 13 residues. Trimming removed 4 bases from V and 3 bases from J; junction bases left unmatched: 2. The germline CDR1 and CDR2 sequences are SEHNR and FQNEAQ (reference sequence). As DNA, the CDR3 is TGTGCCAGCAGCTCCACAGGGGACTATGGCTACACCTTC. Its protein product is CASSSTGDYGYTF.

CDR3 in DNA: TGTGCCAGCTGTAGCGGGGGCCCTTACAATGAGCAGTTCTTC. It translates to CASCSGGPYNEQFF. V is TRBV27 and J is TRBJ2-1, with 9 bases identical to TRBD2. Germline V gene lookup returns CDR1 MNHEY and CDR2 SMNVEV (reference sequence). The J segment lost 4 bases and the V segment lost 8 bases, leaving 6 bases of the junction unmatched. This CDR3 is built from 14 residues.

The gene calls are TRBV6-5 and TRBJ1-1; 8 bases agree with TRBD1. The CDR3 has 15 residues. Germline trimming cut 7 bases from V and 5 bases from J; bases unmatched to any gene: 12. Looked up from germline, CDR1 is MNHEY and CDR2 is SVGAGI. This chain's CDR3 is CASTVGQGARTEAFF. DNA of the CDR3: TGTGCCAGCACCGTAGGGCAGGGGGCGAGAACTGAAGCTTTCTTT.

The chain has TRBV29-1 and TRBJ1-2, with TRBD1 identical over 9 bases. This CDR3 region has 14 residues. The junction had 6 bases not matched to a gene; V was cut back by 4 bases and J by 3 bases. CDR1 is SQVTM, CDR2 ANQGSEA, per germline. This CDR3 is CSVGNRGPDYGYTF. For the CDR3, the DNA is TGCAGCGTTGGTAACAGGGGGCCGGACTATGGCTACACCTTC.

The rearrangement joins TRBV7-2 to TRBJ2-1, with TRBD2 matching 9 bases. The CDR3 contains 14 residues. The germline CDR1 and CDR2 sequences are SGHTA and FQGNSA. Trimming at V came to 3 bases and at J to 6 bases, leaving 3 bases not matched to a gene. The chain's CDR3 is CASSLTSGINEQFF. CDR3 sequence (DNA): TGTGCCAGCAGCTTGACTAGCGGCATCAATGAGCAGTTCTTC.

CDR3 sequence reads: CSGDGQGAGNEQFF. The CDR3 DNA is TGCAGCGGAGACGGACAGGGGGCAGGTAATGAGCAGTTCTTC. The V call is TRBV29-1, the J call TRBJ2-1; 11 nucleotides align to TRBD1. This CDR3 contains 14 residues. After removal of 7 bases from V and 7 bases from J, the junction contained 9 bases not matched to a gene. Germline V CDR1 and CDR2: SQVTM, ANQGSEA.

Note on this clone: Compared with germline, one end of the junction differs, possibly owing to a read error. The chain employs TRBV7-9 and TRBJ2-7; TRBD2 matches at 7 bases. CDR1 is SEHNR and CDR2 is FQNEAQ in the germline V gene (reference sequence). This CDR3 is built from 16 residues. In DNA, the CDR3 is TGTGCCAGCAACCCAATAGGTACGGGAGGCTCCTCCGAGCAGTACTTC. This gives the protein CASNPIGTGGSSEQYF.

V usage is TRBV7-9 and J usage is TRBJ2-1; a weak D match, TRBD2 (6 bases). The germline V gene has CDR1 SEHNR and CDR2 FQNEAQ (reference sequence). V lost 2 bases, J lost 4 bases, and 12 bases lay in between. The CDR3 is 15 amino acids. The CDR3 DNA is TGTGCCAGCAGCTTATCCGGGAGCACGTACAATGAGCAGTTCTTC. Translation gives CASSLSGSTYNEQFF.

The CDR3 sequence is CAISDMSGQRTNTEAFF. For the CDR3, the DNA is TGTGCCATCAGTGATATGTCGGGACAAAGGACCAACACTGAAGCTTTCTTT. The chain is built from TRBV10-3 and TRBJ1-1, with D possibly TRBD1 on 6 matching bases. Germline V gene sequence: CDR1 ENHRY, CDR2 SYGVKD. Trimming removed 3 bases at V and 2 bases at J, with 19 bases between. The CDR3 covers 17 residues.

The rearrangement joins TRBV2 to TRBJ1-1; 10 bases agree with TRBD1. The CDR3 contains 15 residues. Germline V gene data show CDR1 as SNHLY and CDR2 as FYNNEI. Unmatched junction bases numbered 5, after V lost 1 base and J lost 6 bases. The CDR3, as DNA: TGTGCCAGCAGTGAAGTGGGACAGGGGATCGCTGAAGCTTTCTTT. It yields the protein CASSEVGQGIAEAFF.

This clone was seen a few times. The chain couples TRBV19 to TRBJ1-1, with a tentative D call TRBD1 (5 bases). Per germline, CDR1 LNHDA and CDR2 SQIVND (reference sequence). Trimming stripped 4 bases from V and 11 bases from J, with 17 bases between. The length of the CDR3 is 13 residues. In nucleotides, the CDR3 is TGTGCCAGTAGTACTGGGACTCCATTGTGGGCTTTCTTT. Translating it yields CASSTGTPLWAFF.

The V gene is TRBV19, the J gene TRBJ1-6, with D maybe TRBD1 (6 bases). V shed 6 bases and J shed 10 bases, with 13 bases lying between them. Germline CDR1 LNHDA, CDR2 SQIVND (reference sequence). The CDR3 runs to 13 residues. CDR3 in amino acids: CASRAGGNSPLHF. CDR3 nucleotide sequence: TGTGCCAGTAGGGCGGGGGGCAACTCACCCCTCCACTTT.

This chain links TRBV19 with TRBJ1-4, with 7 nucleotides matching TRBD1. This CDR3 spans 16 amino acids. V lost 4 bases and J lost 0; bases outside the gene matches: 5. Germline CDR1 reads LNHDA; CDR2 reads SQIVND (reference sequence). The CDR3 sequence: CASSTGGNPTNEKLFF. The DNA for the CDR3 is TGTGCCAGTAGTACAGGGGGAAATCCAACTAATGAAAAACTGTTTTTT.

The chain carries TRBV27 and TRBJ2-3, with 10 bases that match TRBD2. Trimming took 10 bases from V and 1 from J; bases not matched to a gene: 5. Germline V lookup: CDR1 MNHEY, CDR2 SMNVEV (reference sequence). There are 14 residues in the CDR3. The CDR3 loop reads CATRLAGGTDTQYF. The CDR3 DNA follows: TGTGCCACCAGACTAGCGGGCGGCACAGATACGCAGTATTTT.

The CDR3 is CASRTGSPYEQYF. DNA of the CDR3: TGTGCCAGCAGAACCGGGTCCCCCTACGAGCAGTACTTC. The chain couples TRBV12-3 or TRBV12-4 to TRBJ2-7; D not certain. V lost 6 bases to trimming and J lost 2 bases, with 11 bases between them. The CDR3 covers 13 residues.